These 28 T cell receptor beta chains were all obtained from the same sample, sequenced in a study of control samples from healthy donors and cancer patients. TCRdb keeps only in-frame clones here, not all; method: immunoSEQ multiplex PCR. Here the sample spans about 85,000 clones, less than 90% being singletons. The specimen sequenced was blood. These receptors all come from a woman aged 60-75 years in good health.

The gene calls are TRBV5-1 and TRBJ2-1; weak D call: TRBD1 (7 bases). The V end lost 4 bases, the J end lost 8 bases, and 22 bases lay between the germline ends. This CDR3 region has 16 residues. Germline loops: CDR1 SGHRS, CDR2 YFSETQ. This CDR3 reads CASSPQGGPIMDEQFF. The CDR3 DNA sequence: TGCGCCAGCAGCCCCCAGGGGGGACCTATTATGGATGAGCAGTTCTTC. Based on the CDR3 plus reference TRBV5-1 and TRBJ2-1, the full variable domain is KAGVTQTPRYLIKTRGQQVTLSCSPISGHRSVSWYQQTPGQGLQFLFEYFSETQRNKGNFPGRFSGRQFSNSRSEMNVSTLELGDSALYLCASSPQGGPIMDEQFFGPGTRLTVL.

The chain couples TRBV3-1 (or the pseudogene TRBV3-2) to TRBJ1-5; 7 bases fit TRBD1. V shed 1 base, J shed 3 bases, and the junction held 3 bases outside the gene matches. From germline, CDR1 is LGHDT and CDR2 YNNKEL (reference sequence). The CDR3 totals 15 residues. CDR3 in amino acids: CASSQGGGDNQPQHF. In DNA form, the CDR3 reads TGTGCCAGCAGCCAAGGAGGGGGCGACAATCAGCCCCAGCATTTT.

This clone was seen once. The chain carries TRBV28 and TRBJ1-3; D is perhaps TRBD1 (6 bases). The CDR3 runs to 17 residues. With 9 bases removed from V and 0 bases from J, the gap between germline ends came to 21 bases. The germline V gene has CDR1 MDHEN and CDR2 SYDVKM. Here the CDR3 DNA reads TGTGCCAGTTTCACACTCTCAGGGGAAAACTCTGGAAACACCATATATTTT. Translated: CASFTLSGENSGNTIYF. Together with reference TRBV28 and TRBJ1-3, the CDR3 gives the full variable domain: DVKVTQSSRYLVKRTGEKVFLECVQDMDHENMFWYRQDPGLGLRLIYFSYDVKMKEKGDIPEGYSVSREKKERFSLILESASTNQTSMYLCASFTLSGENSGNTIYFGEGSWLTVV.

The chain has TRBV7-8 and TRBJ2-3, with 9 bases aligning to TRBD1. The CDR3 is made up of 17 amino acids. CDR1 is SGHVS, CDR2 FQNEAQ, per germline. V was pared by 3 bases and J by 8 bases, with 15 bases of the junction left unmatched. The CDR3 here is CASSFITGGGGGGTQYF. The CDR3 nucleotides are TGTGCCAGCAGCTTCATTACAGGGGGCGGAGGGGGTGGTACGCAGTATTTT.

J is TRBJ1-5 and V is TRBV27; D ambiguous. CDR3 length: 12 residues. Per the germline V gene, CDR1 is MNHEY and CDR2 is SMNVEV (reference sequence). The V end was cut by 5 bases, the J end by 9 bases, with 11 bases between. CDR3 DNA sequence: TGTGCCAGCAGTGGACCGGGAGGGCCCCAGCATTTT. This sequence encodes CASSGPGGPQHF.

This chain connects TRBV29-1 to TRBJ1-2; no reliable D call. V gave up 0 bases and J gave up 8 bases, with 16 bases separating them. There are 14 residues in the CDR3. CDR1 is SQVTM, CDR2 ANQGSEA, per germline. The CDR3 coding sequence is TGCAGCGTTGAAGATCGGGCAGGCGGTGACGGCTACACCTTC. It translates to CSVEDRAGGDGYTF.

This sequence joins TRBV18 and TRBJ2-7, with 8 positions matching TRBD2. After removal of 4 bases from V and 1 base from J, the junction contained 6 bases not matched to a gene. The CDR3 is made up of 15 amino acids. Germline CDR1 reads KGHSH; CDR2 reads LQKENI. CDR3 sequence: CASSRGGGTSYEQYF. The CDR3 DNA follows: TGTGCCAGCTCACGAGGCGGGGGGACATCCTACGAGCAGTACTTC.

In its sample, this clone was seen once. J is TRBJ2-5 and V is TRBV11-2; 16 bases fit TRBD2. CDR1 and CDR2 from the germline V gene are SGHAT and FQNNGV. The CDR3 has 18 residues. V lost 5 bases, J lost 1 base, and 7 bases stayed unmatched. In DNA, the CDR3 is TGTGCCAGCAGCCCGGGGACTAGCGGGAGGGCCCCCCAAGAGACCCAGTACTTC. It codes for CASSPGTSGRAPQETQYF. Filled out from reference TRBV11-2 and TRBJ2-5, the complete variable domain reads EAGVAQSPRYKIIEKRQSVAFWCNPISGHATLYWYQQILGQGPKLLIQFQNNGVVDDSQLPKDRFSAERLKGVDSTLKIQPAKLEDSAVYLCASSPGTSGRAPQETQYFGPGTRLLVL.

V and J are TRBV27 and TRBJ2-5; D remains ambiguous. The V gene lost 3 bases and the J gene lost 5 bases, with 7 bases spanning the gap. The CDR3 contains 12 residues. Germline V lookup: CDR1 MNHEY, CDR2 SMNVEV (reference sequence). CDR3 region: CASSFSGETQYF. CDR3 coding DNA: TGTGCCAGCAGTTTCTCTGGCGAGACCCAGTACTTC.

The chain employs TRBV7-2 and TRBJ2-3, with D possibly being TRBD2 (6 bases). The CDR3 has 15 residues. Between the trimmed V and J ends, which lost 4 bases and 2 bases, there was a span of 13 bases. The germline V gene encodes CDR1 SGHTA and CDR2 FQGNSA. The DNA for the CDR3 is TGTGCCAGCAGCTCCCTCGCGGGACTCACAGATACGCAGTATTTT. The encoded protein is CASSSLAGLTDTQYF.

This chain uses TRBV29-1 with TRBJ2-5; D is undetermined. The V gene's germline CDR1 is SQVTM and CDR2 ANQGSEA. The CDR3 runs to 12 residues. With 5 bases removed from V and 1 base from J, the gap between germline ends came to 8 bases. DNA for the CDR3: TGCAGCGTTTACACGGCCCAAGAGACCCAGTACTTC. It is translated as CSVYTAQETQYF.

V and J are TRBV29-1 and TRBJ1-2, with D maybe TRBD1 (5 bases). The CDR3 totals 12 residues. V lost 6 bases, J lost 6 bases, and 14 bases lay in between. Germline CDR1 reads SQVTM; CDR2 reads ANQGSEA. Here the CDR3 reads CSVLNRGDGYTF. CDR3 DNA sequence: TGCAGCGTCCTCAACCGGGGCGATGGCTACACCTTC.

This chain joins TRBV7-2 and TRBJ1-3, with D hard to call. This CDR3 has 15 residues. Deletions cut 4 bases from V and 4 bases from J, with 14 bases between. Per the germline V gene, CDR1 is SGHTA and CDR2 is FQGNSA. The CDR3 reads CASSSIAGPGNTIYF. The DNA for the CDR3 is TGTGCCAGCAGCTCCATTGCGGGCCCCGGAAACACCATATATTTT.

V is TRBV11-3 and J is TRBJ1-2; D is ambiguous. V gave up 5 bases and J gave up 0 bases, with 13 bases separating them. Per germline, CDR1 SGHNT and CDR2 YENEEA. This CDR3 has 15 amino acids. The CDR3, as DNA: TGTGCCAGCAGCCCCCAACGGGGAACTAACTATGGCTACACCTTC. Amino acid sequence: CASSPQRGTNYGYTF. The entire variable domain, with the rest obtained from reference TRBV11-3 and TRBJ1-2, is as follows: EAGVVQSPRYKIIEKKQPVAFWCNPISGHNTLYWYLQNLGQGPELLIRYENEEAVDDSQLPKDRFSAERLKGVDSTLKIQPAELGDSAVYLCASSPQRGTNYGYTFGSGTRLTVV.

As regards this clone: One end of the junction is discordant with germline, which a read error may explain. V and J are TRBV3-1 (or the pseudogene TRBV3-2) and TRBJ2-7, with TRBD2 identical over 8 bases. Germline V lookup: CDR1 LGHDT, CDR2 YNNKEL (reference sequence). CDR3 length: 15 residues. The CDR3 DNA is TGTGCCAGCAACCAAGAGCAGCGGGGGAGCTACGAGCAGTACTTC. Protein sequence: CASNQEQRGSYEQYF.

The rearrangement links TRBV18 to TRBJ2-3; D remains ambiguous. Germline V CDR1 and CDR2: KGHSH, LQKENI. V lost 3 bases to trimming and J lost 4 bases, with 8 bases between them. The CDR3 is made up of 13 amino acids. CDR3 coding DNA: TGTGCCAGCTCACCCCTGCTAGCAGATACGCAGTATTTT. The encoded protein is CASSPLLADTQYF.

This chain uses TRBV5-1 with TRBJ1-4; a weak D match, TRBD1 (5 bases). The germline V and J ends were trimmed by 4 bases and 8 bases, with 12 bases remaining between them. Per germline, CDR1 SGHRS and CDR2 YFSETQ. The CDR3 has 13 amino acids. The DNA of the CDR3 is TGCGCCAGCAGCCCGGGGGGGAAGGAAAAACTGTTTTTT. Its protein product is CASSPGGKEKLFF.

The chain recombines TRBV19 with TRBJ1-6; the D is unclear. V was cut by 3 bases and J by 7 bases, with 10 bases left in between. The germline gives CDR1 LNHDA, CDR2 SQIVND (reference sequence). The CDR3 contains 14 residues. CDR3 in amino acids: CASSISGYNSPLHF. For the CDR3, the DNA is TGTGCCAGTAGTATCTCTGGGTACAATTCACCCCTCCACTTT.

V gene TRBV7-8 combines with J gene TRBJ1-6, with unresolved D. The CDR3 contains 15 residues. Germline loops: CDR1 SGHVS, CDR2 FQNEAQ. V was cut by 2 bases and J by 9 bases, with 14 bases left in between. The CDR3, as DNA: TGTGCCAGCAGCTTATCACGGTACTTAGCTTCACCCCTCCACTTT. This sequence encodes CASSLSRYLASPLHF.

This sequence joins TRBV7-3 and TRBJ2-1; 7 positions match TRBD2. The germline gives CDR1 SGHTA, CDR2 FQGTGA. The junction had 4 bases not matched to a gene; V was cut back by 3 bases and J by 5 bases. The CDR3 spans 14 residues. The CDR3 reads CASSFGLADNEQFF. Written as DNA, the CDR3 is TGTGCCAGCAGCTTCGGCCTAGCGGACAATGAGCAGTTCTTC.

This clone was observed a few times. The chain couples TRBV4-1 to TRBJ1-3; no firm D call. This CDR3 is built from 14 residues. CDR1 is MGHRA, CDR2 YSYEKL, per germline. V lost 8 bases to trimming and J lost 4 bases, with 15 bases between them. CDR3 in DNA: TGCGCCAGCTCCGGGAGAGGAATCGGAAACACCATATATTTT. Translation gives CASSGRGIGNTIYF.

V usage is TRBV5-4 and J usage is TRBJ2-2; 10 bases line up with TRBD1. The CDR3 contains 17 residues. After removal of 5 bases from V and 6 bases from J, the junction contained 13 bases not matched to a gene. Germline lookup yields CDR1 SGHNT and CDR2 YYREEE (reference sequence). This CDR3 reads CASRDRIGQGEAGELFF. The CDR3 DNA follows: TGTGCCAGCAGGGACCGAATCGGACAGGGGGAGGCCGGGGAGCTGTTTTTT.

The V and J genes are TRBV3-1 (or the pseudogene TRBV3-2) and TRBJ1-2; possible D gene TRBD1, 5 bases. This CDR3 spans 14 amino acids. V was clipped by 1 base and J by 3 bases, with 9 bases between them. Germline loops: CDR1 LGHDT, CDR2 YNNKEL (reference sequence). CDR3 in amino acids: CASSQAGIDYGYTF. CDR3 DNA sequence: TGTGCCAGCAGCCAAGCAGGGATCGACTATGGCTACACCTTC.

The V gene is TRBV11-2, the J gene TRBJ2-1; weak D call: TRBD1 (6 bases). The CDR3 contains 15 residues. Between the trimmed V and J ends, which lost 5 bases and 6 bases, there was a span of 17 bases. The germline CDR1 and CDR2 sequences are SGHAT and FQNNGV. In DNA, the CDR3 is TGTGCCAGCAGCGCAAACACCGGCAGGGGCAATGAGCAGTTCTTC. Translating gives CASSANTGRGNEQFF. Full variable domain (missing parts from reference TRBV11-2 and TRBJ2-1): EAGVAQSPRYKIIEKRQSVAFWCNPISGHATLYWYQQILGQGPKLLIQFQNNGVVDDSQLPKDRFSAERLKGVDSTLKIQPAKLEDSAVYLCASSANTGRGNEQFFGPGTRLTVL.

Only one count was recorded for this clone. The CDR3 nucleotides read TGTGCCAGCAGCTTAAACAGGGGGGCCCGCGCCACTGAAGCTTTCTTT. It specifies CASSLNRGARATEAFF. This chain uses TRBV7-2 with TRBJ1-1; 8 nucleotides align to TRBD1. Trimming at V came to 2 bases and at J to 4 bases, leaving 9 bases not matched to a gene. The CDR3 spans 16 residues. Germline CDR1 and CDR2: SGHTA and FQGNSA.

This chain links TRBV29-1 with TRBJ2-3; 8 bases line up with TRBD2. The germline CDR1 and CDR2 sequences are SQVTM and ANQGSEA. V dropped 4 bases and J dropped 5; count of bases not matched to a gene: 8. The CDR3 has 14 residues. In DNA, the CDR3 is TGCAGCGTTGTTACTAGCGGACTGGGAGATACGCAGTATTTT. Protein product: CSVVTSGLGDTQYF.

This sequence joins TRBV5-4 and TRBJ1-1, with 9 bases lining up with TRBD1. The V and J ends lost 3 bases and 0 bases, in that order; junction bases with no gene match: 6. The CDR3 loop spans 16 amino acids. Per germline, CDR1 SGHNT and CDR2 YYREEE (reference sequence). CDR3 sequence reads: CASSSSGTGMNTEAFF. In DNA form, the CDR3 reads TGTGCCAGCAGCTCGTCCGGGACAGGGATGAACACTGAAGCTTTCTTT.

The J gene is TRBJ2-1, the V gene TRBV28; 13 bases line up with TRBD2. Germline assignment: CDR1 MDHEN and CDR2 SYDVKM. This CDR3 has 19 residues. V lost 4 bases to trimming and J lost 0 bases; unmatched junction nucleotides: 9. The CDR3 reads CASSSPGLAGNSSYNEQFF. DNA of the CDR3: TGTGCCAGCAGTTCGCCGGGACTAGCGGGAAACAGCTCCTACAATGAGCAGTTCTTC.